The clone carrying this T cell receptor beta chain was recorded many times. TCRdb processed the 5' RACE reads anew with MiXCR; each CDR3 protein has one entry. Among about 19,000 distinct CDR3 sequences listed, over 2.5% were seen once. CDR3 length equals 16 residues. In germline, CDR1 is KGHSH, CDR2 LQKENI. V shed 2 bases and J shed 4 bases, with 15 bases lying between them. These data are taken from a study of neurological immune-mediated disorders. About the research overall: Relapsing-remitting forms accounted for most of the roughly 35 multiple sclerosis patients and secondary progressive forms for 3.

This rearrangement joins TRBV18 to TRBJ2-1; D is perhaps TRBD2 (7 bases). The sequence derives from a young woman with multiple sclerosis. Sequencing was done on a sample of PBMCs. CDR3 DNA sequence: TGTGCCAGCTCACCAACGGCGGGGGCCCTTTACAATGAGCAGTTCTTC. Amino acid sequence: CASSPTAGALYNEQFF.